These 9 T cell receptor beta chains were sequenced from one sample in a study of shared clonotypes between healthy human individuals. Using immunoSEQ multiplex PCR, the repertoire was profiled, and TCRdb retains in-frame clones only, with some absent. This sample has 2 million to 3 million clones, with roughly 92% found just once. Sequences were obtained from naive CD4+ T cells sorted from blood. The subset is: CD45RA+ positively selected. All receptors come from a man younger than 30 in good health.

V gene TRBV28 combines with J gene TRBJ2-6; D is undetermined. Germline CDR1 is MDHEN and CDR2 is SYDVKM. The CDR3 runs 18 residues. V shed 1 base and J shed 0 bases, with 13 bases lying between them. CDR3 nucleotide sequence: TGTGCCAGCAGTTTATATGAAGGCACCAACTCTGGGGCCAACGTCCTGACTTTC. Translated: CASSLYEGTNSGANVLTF.

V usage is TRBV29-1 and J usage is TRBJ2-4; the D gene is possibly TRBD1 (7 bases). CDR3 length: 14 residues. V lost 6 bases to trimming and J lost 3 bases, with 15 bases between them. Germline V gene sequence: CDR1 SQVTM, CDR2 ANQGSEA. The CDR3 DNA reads TGCAGCGTATATTTCAGGGGGGACAAAAACATTCAGTACTTC. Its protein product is CSVYFRGDKNIQYF.

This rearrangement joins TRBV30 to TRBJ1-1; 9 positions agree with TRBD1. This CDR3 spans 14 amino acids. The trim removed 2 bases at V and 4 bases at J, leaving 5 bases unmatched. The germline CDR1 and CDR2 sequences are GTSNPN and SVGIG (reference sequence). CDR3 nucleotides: TGTGCCTGGAGTAGGGACAGGGAGTTCACTGAAGCTTTCTTT. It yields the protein CAWSRDREFTEAFF.

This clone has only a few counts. CDR3 sequence: CASSSGDGYGYTF. CDR3 nucleotide sequence: TGCGCCAGCAGCTCTGGGGACGGCTATGGCTACACCTTC. The gene calls are TRBV5-1 and TRBJ1-2; tentatively, D is TRBD1 (5 bases). Trimming pared 3 bases from V and 4 bases from J, leaving 10 bases between. The CDR3 contains 13 residues. Germline assignment: CDR1 SGHRS and CDR2 YFSETQ. Full variable domain (remainder filled in from reference TRBV5-1 and TRBJ1-2): KAGVTQTPRYLIKTRGQQVTLSCSPISGHRSVSWYQQTPGQGLQFLFEYFSETQRNKGNFPGRFSGRQFSNSRSEMNVSTLELGDSALYLCASSSGDGYGYTFGSGTRLTVV.

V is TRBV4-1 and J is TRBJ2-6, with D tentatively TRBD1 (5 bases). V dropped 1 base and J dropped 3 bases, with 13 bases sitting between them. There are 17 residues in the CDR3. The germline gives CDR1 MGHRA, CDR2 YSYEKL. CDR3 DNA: TGCGCCAGCAGCCAAGTGGGCAGGGCGTTTGGGGCCAACGTCCTGACTTTC. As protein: CASSQVGRAFGANVLTF.

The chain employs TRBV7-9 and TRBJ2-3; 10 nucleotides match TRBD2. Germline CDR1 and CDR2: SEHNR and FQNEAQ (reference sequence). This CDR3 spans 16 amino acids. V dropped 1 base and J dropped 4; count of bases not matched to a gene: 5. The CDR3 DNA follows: TGTGCCAGCAGCTTAGTGTCTAGCGGGGGTGCAGATACGCAGTATTTT. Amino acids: CASSLVSSGGADTQYF.

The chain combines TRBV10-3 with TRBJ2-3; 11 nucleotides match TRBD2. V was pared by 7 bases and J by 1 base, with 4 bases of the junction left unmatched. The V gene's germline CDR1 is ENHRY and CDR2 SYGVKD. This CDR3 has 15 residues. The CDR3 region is CAIKGLAVRTDTQYF. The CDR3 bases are TGTGCCATCAAGGGACTAGCGGTACGCACAGATACGCAGTATTTT.

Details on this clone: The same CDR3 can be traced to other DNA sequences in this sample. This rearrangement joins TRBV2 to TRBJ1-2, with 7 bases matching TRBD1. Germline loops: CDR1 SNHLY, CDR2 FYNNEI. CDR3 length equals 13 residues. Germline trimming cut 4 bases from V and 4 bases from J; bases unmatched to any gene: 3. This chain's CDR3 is CASSAGQIYGYTF. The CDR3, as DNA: TGTGCCAGCAGTGCGGGACAGATCTATGGCTACACCTTC.

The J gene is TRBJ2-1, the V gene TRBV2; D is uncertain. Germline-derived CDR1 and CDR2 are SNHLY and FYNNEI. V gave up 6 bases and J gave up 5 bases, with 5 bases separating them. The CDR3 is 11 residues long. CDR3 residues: CASSFHNEQFF. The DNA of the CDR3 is TGTGCCAGCAGCTTCCACAATGAGCAGTTCTTC.